This T cell receptor beta chain was recorded in a study of CD8 T cells in ankylosing spondylitis. Notes on the study in general: The disease-linked clones had a CD8+ phenotype and low blood frequencies. Reported data indicate significant enrichment of disease-linked clones within matched ankylosing spondylitis synovial fluid. Some of these motif variants have turned up before, in reports on reactive arthritis synovial fluid and blood. Ankylosing spondylitis blood appeared to be characterized by a TCR beta motif of roughly eight highly homologous variants.

Quantitative 5'-RACE with molecular barcodes was used to make the TCR beta libraries. Each CDR3 protein gets one entry after TCRdb re-called the 5' RACE reads with MiXCR. The top ten clones hold 15% to 20% of a sample with 670,000 or so distinct CDR3 sequences, 19% of them seen once. The CDR3 is made up of 18 amino acids. Germline-derived CDR1 and CDR2 are SGHRS and YFSETQ. Germline trimming cut 2 bases from V and 0 bases from J; bases unmatched to any gene: 10. Notes on this clonotype: Its antigen is undetermined.

The TCR sequence derives from a male donor with ankylosing spondylitis. Material: blood, either unsorted or a sorted T cell fraction (not recorded which). The V call is TRBV5-1, the J call TRBJ1-3; 8 bases line up with TRBD1. CDR3 DNA sequence: TGCGCCAGCAGCTTCGGGACAGGAGCACCCTTCTCTGGAAACACCATATATTTT. Residues: CASSFGTGAPFSGNTIYF.